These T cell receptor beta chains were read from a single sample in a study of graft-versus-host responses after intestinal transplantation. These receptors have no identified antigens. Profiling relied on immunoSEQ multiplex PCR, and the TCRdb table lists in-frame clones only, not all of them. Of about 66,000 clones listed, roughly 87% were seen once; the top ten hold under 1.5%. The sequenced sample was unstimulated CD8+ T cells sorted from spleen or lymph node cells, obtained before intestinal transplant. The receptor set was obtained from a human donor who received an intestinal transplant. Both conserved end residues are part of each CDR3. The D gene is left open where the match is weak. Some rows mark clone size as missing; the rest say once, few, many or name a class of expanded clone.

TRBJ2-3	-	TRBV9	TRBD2	TGTGCCAGCAGCGTAGCGGGGGGGCTCTCAGATACGCAGTATTTT	CASSVAGGLSDTQYF
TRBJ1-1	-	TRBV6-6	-	TGTGCCAGCAGTTACGGGCGGGAAATCACTGAAGCTTTCTTT	CASSYGREITEAFF
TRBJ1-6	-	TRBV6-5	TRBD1	TGTGCCAGCAGTTACCTGGACAGGATCAATTCACCCCTCCACTTT	CASSYLDRINSPLHF
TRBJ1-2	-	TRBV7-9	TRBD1	TGTGCCAGCAGCTTCGGGACAGGGGTCGGCTACACCTTC	CASSFGTGVGYTF
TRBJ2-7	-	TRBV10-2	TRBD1	TGCGCCAGCAGTGAGCCCGGGACAGGGGGCGAGCAGTACTTC	CASSEPGTGGEQYF
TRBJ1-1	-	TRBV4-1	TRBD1	TGCGCCAGCAGCCAAGGACAGGGGAACACTGAAGCTTTCTTT	CASSQGQGNTEAFF
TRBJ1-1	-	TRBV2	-	TGTGCCAGCAGTCCACCAGGGGCATGGACTGAAGCTTTCTTT	CASSPPGAWTEAFF
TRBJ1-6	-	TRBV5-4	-	TGTGCCAGCAGCTTCGGGTGGGATAATTCACCCCTCCACTTT	CASSFGWDNSPLHF
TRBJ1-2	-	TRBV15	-	TGTGCCACCAGCTCACAGGCTTATGGCTACACCTTC	CATSSQAYGYTF
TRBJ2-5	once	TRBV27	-	TGTGCCAGCAGTGCCGGGGGAGCCCAGTACTTC	CASSAGGAQYF
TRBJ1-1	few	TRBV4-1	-	TGCGCCAGCAGCCAAGGGTCGGTGGCAGGGGCGAACACTGAAGCTTTCTTT	CASSQGSVAGANTEAFF
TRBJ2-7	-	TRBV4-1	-	TGCGCCAGCAGTTCATTATCCACCTACGAGCAGTACTTC	CASSSLSTYEQYF
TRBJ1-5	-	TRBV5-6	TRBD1	TGTGCCAGCAGCCGGACAGGTAATCAGCCCCAGCATTTT	CASSRTGNQPQHF
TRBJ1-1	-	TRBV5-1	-	TGCGCCAGCAGCCCCGATCAGGACACTGAAGCTTTCTTT	CASSPDQDTEAFF
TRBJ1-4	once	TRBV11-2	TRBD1	TGTGCCAGCAGTGACGAGGGGACAGGGGGAGAAAAACTGTTTTTT	CASSDEGTGGEKLFF
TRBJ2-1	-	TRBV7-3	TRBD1	TGTGCCAGCAGCTCGACAGGGTACTACAATGAGCAGTTCTTC	CASSSTGYYNEQFF
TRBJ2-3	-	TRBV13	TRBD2	TGTGCCAGCAGCCCCCTGGGGGGGAAGGCAGATACGCAGTATTTT	CASSPLGGKADTQYF
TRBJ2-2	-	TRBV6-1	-	TGTGCCAGCAGTCAAGAACCGACAGCCGTCGCGAACACCGGGGAGCTGTTTTTT	CASSQEPTAVANTGELFF
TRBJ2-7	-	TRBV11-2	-	TGTGCCAGCAGCGCCTACGAGCAGTACTTC	CASSAYEQYF
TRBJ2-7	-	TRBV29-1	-	TGCAGCGTTCAGTCGGGACACCGCTCCTACGAGCAGTACTTC	CSVQSGHRSYEQYF
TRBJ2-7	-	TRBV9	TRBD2	TGTGCCAGCAGCCCCGGCGGGGGACCCTACGAGCAGTACTTC	CASSPGGGPYEQYF
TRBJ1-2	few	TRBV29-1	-	TGCAGCGTACCGACAGATGGCTACACCTTC	CSVPTDGYTF